This TCR beta chain was captured in a study of blood T cell repertoires in COVID-19. Across the whole study: From T cells, B-cell-depleted T cells, or PBMCs came the material, which was cDNA or gDNA.

The method was immunoSEQ multiplex PCR; TCRdb's version includes in-frame clones alone and lacks a portion of them. The data contain about 180,000 clones, around 88% of them singletons. The CDR3 runs 16 residues. V dropped 9 bases and J dropped 7 bases, with 29 bases sitting between them. Germline V gene sequence: CDR1 SGHTS, CDR2 YDEGEE. Enrollees, 18 to 89 years old, lived in 24 US areas. The rearrangement links TRBV5-8 to TRBJ2-7, with a possible D match to TRBD2 (7 bases). The clonotype originates from a woman in her 30s who had recovered from COVID-19. Sequenced material: PBMCs or T cells enriched from blood (not recorded which). The CDR3 is CATLFAGAPPWREQYF. In nucleotides, the CDR3 is TGTGCCACCCTATTTGCGGGGGCCCCTCCATGGAGGGAGCAGTACTTC.